The clone carrying this T cell receptor beta chain was observed a few times. Treatment specified: randomized to nivolumab then ipilimumab (arm A) or the reverse (arm B). The record originates from a study of sequential checkpoint blockade in melanoma. Repertoires were generated with immunoSEQ multiplex PCR, while TCRdb's copy carries only in-frame clones and drops some. Among roughly 9,200 clones listed, about 23% were seen once. This CDR3 comprises 17 residues. CDR1 and CDR2 from the germline V gene are SGHNT and YENEEA. Trimming removed 3 bases from V and 3 bases from J; junction bases left unmatched: 10.

The V call is TRBV11-3, the J call TRBJ2-5; 10 nucleotides align to TRBD1. The sequence was collected from a human donor with melanoma. Sequencing was performed on tumor tissue (inferred from file names), taken from a patient given nivolumab and ipilimumab in sequence. CDR3 loop: CASSLGITGTGEETQYF. The CDR3, as DNA: TGTGCCAGCAGCTTGGGGATCACCGGGACAGGGGAAGAGACCCAGTACTTC.